These T cell receptor beta chains were read from a single sample in a study of T cell responses to AZD1222 COVID-19 vaccine. The data were produced by immunoSEQ multiplex PCR, yet TCRdb's version contains in-frame clones alone and is incomplete. The sample yields some 30,000 clones, roughly nine tenths seen once. The sequencing here drew on peripheral blood, taken on day 0 of AZD1222 vaccination. The source of these receptors is an adult in good health. The CDR3 runs from the conserved cysteine through the conserved F or W. Fields, in order: J gene, clone size, D gene, V gene, CDR3 DNA, CDR3 protein. The D gene is left open where the match is weak. Clone size is stated in some rows and not others, as once, few, many or a class when expanded.

TRBJ2-6,NA,NA,TRBV3-1/TRBV3-2,TGTGCCAGCAGCCAAGAGTCAGGCAGGCTCTCTGGGGCCAACGTCCTGACTTTC,CASSQESGRLSGANVLTF
TRBJ1-5,NA,NA,TRBV18,TGTGCCAGCTCACCGGACCTGGGGCAGGGGATGCATCAGCCCCAGCATTTT,CASSPDLGQGMHQPQHF
TRBJ2-2,NA,NA,TRBV7-2,TGTGCCAGCAGCTATACTAGATCTTACACCGGGGAGCTGTTTTTT,CASSYTRSYTGELFF
TRBJ2-7,NA,TRBD2,TRBV4-1,TGCGCCAGCAGCCAAGATGGCGGGAGGGCCGCATACGAGCAGTACTTC,CASSQDGGRAAYEQYF
TRBJ2-5,few,NA,TRBV29-1,TGCAGCGTTGTGGCGGCCCCAGAGACCCAGTACTTC,CSVVAAPETQYF
TRBJ1-1,once,TRBD1,TRBV6-6,TGTGCCAGCAGTCCGCACTCAAGTGCAGGGGGCAACTTAGGAGGCACTGAAGCTTTCTTT,CASSPHSSAGGNLGGTEAFF
TRBJ2-1,NA,TRBD2,TRBV27,TGTGCCAGCAGACTAGCGGGGTACAATGAGCAGTTCTTC,CASRLAGYNEQFF
TRBJ2-7,NA,NA,TRBV7-7,TGTGCTAGCAGCCCCGAAGCTGGACACGAGCAGTACTTC,CASSPEAGHEQYF
TRBJ2-7,NA,TRBD1,TRBV28,TGTGCCAGCAGGGCCGGGACAGCAACCTACGAGCAGTACTTC,CASRAGTATYEQYF
TRBJ1-3,NA,NA,TRBV18,TGTGCCAGCTCACCACCGAAGAGCCTATTTGGAAACACCATATATTTT,CASSPPKSLFGNTIYF
TRBJ1-6,NA,NA,TRBV7-2,TGTGCCAGCAGCTTAGGAGGGATAGTTCATAGCTCCTATAATTCACCCCTCCACTTT,CASSLGGIVHSSYNSPLHF
TRBJ1-3,NA,TRBD1,TRBV30,TGTGCCTGGACCACGGGACAGGGGGCAGGAAACACCATATATTTT,CAWTTGQGAGNTIYF
TRBJ1-1,NA,NA,TRBV5-6,TGTGCCAGCAGCTGGACCATCCTCTCTGAAGCTTTCTTT,CASSWTILSEAFF
TRBJ2-7,NA,NA,TRBV19,TGTGCCACAGCGGACGGACGGACCTACGAGCAGTACTTC,CATADGRTYEQYF
TRBJ1-1,NA,TRBD1,TRBV19,TGTGCCAGTTGGGACAGCCCGAGGACTGAAGCTTTCTTT,CASWDSPRTEAFF
TRBJ1-1,NA,NA,TRBV6-2/TRBV6-3,TGTGCCAGCAGTTACTCGCATGGGGGATCGAACACTGAAGCTTTCTTT,CASSYSHGGSNTEAFF
TRBJ2-7,few,TRBD2,TRBV18,TGTGCCAGCTCACCTACCACGGGGGGGCCCAACGAGCAGTACTTC,CASSPTTGGPNEQYF